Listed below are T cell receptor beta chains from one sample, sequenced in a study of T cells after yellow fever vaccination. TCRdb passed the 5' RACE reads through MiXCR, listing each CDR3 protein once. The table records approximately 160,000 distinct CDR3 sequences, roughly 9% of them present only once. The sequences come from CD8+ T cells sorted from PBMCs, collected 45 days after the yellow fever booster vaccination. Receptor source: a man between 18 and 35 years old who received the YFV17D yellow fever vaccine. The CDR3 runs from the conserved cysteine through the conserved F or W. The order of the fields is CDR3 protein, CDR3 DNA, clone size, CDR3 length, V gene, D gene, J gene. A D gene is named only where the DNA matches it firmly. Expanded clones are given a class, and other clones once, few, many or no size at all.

cdr3_aa: CATSGLAGYNEQFF; cdr3_nt: TGTGCCACCTCCGGACTAGCGGGGTACAATGAGCAGTTCTTC; clone_size: few; cdr3_length: 14; v_call: TRBV6-5; d_call: TRBD2; j_call: TRBJ2-1
cdr3_aa: CASSYPTGELFF; cdr3_nt: TGTGCCAGCAGCTACCCCACCGGGGAGCTGTTTTTT; clone_size: -; cdr3_length: 12; v_call: TRBV5-4; d_call: -; j_call: TRBJ2-2
cdr3_aa: CASSLGAAGQPQHF; cdr3_nt: TGTGCCAGCAGTTTGGGGGCCGCGGGGCAGCCCCAGCATTTT; clone_size: few; cdr3_length: 14; v_call: TRBV12-3/TRBV12-4; d_call: -; j_call: TRBJ1-5
cdr3_aa: CASSPGAGEYNSPLHF; cdr3_nt: TGTGCCAGCAGCCCAGGGGCAGGGGAATATAATTCACCCCTCCACTTT; clone_size: -; cdr3_length: 16; v_call: TRBV7-9; d_call: -; j_call: TRBJ1-6
cdr3_aa: CASSSARETQYF; cdr3_nt: TGTGCCAGCAGCTCCGCGCGGGAGACCCAGTACTTC; clone_size: -; cdr3_length: 12; v_call: TRBV7-9; d_call: -; j_call: TRBJ2-5
cdr3_aa: CASSPRIAPLNEQFF; cdr3_nt: TGTGCCAGCAGCCCAAGGATAGCCCCACTCAATGAGCAGTTCTTC; clone_size: few; cdr3_length: 15; v_call: TRBV27; d_call: -; j_call: TRBJ2-1
cdr3_aa: CASSQGPSGGVNEQFF; cdr3_nt: TGCGCCAGCAGCCAAGGGCCTAGCGGGGGTGTAAATGAGCAGTTCTTC; clone_size: few; cdr3_length: 16; v_call: TRBV4-1; d_call: TRBD2; j_call: TRBJ2-1
cdr3_aa: CASSQDDAGEETQYF; cdr3_nt: TGCGCCAGCAGCCAAGATGACGCGGGAGAAGAGACCCAGTACTTC; clone_size: few; cdr3_length: 15; v_call: TRBV4-1; d_call: TRBD2; j_call: TRBJ2-5
cdr3_aa: CASSYPFDGGWGGETQYF; cdr3_nt: TGCGCCAGCAGCTACCCCTTCGATGGGGGGTGGGGTGGAGAGACCCAGTACTTC; clone_size: few; cdr3_length: 18; v_call: TRBV5-1; d_call: -; j_call: TRBJ2-5
cdr3_aa: CAWSMAGSGDEQYF; cdr3_nt: TGTGCCTGGAGTATGGCAGGGTCGGGCGACGAGCAGTACTTC; clone_size: few; cdr3_length: 14; v_call: TRBV30; d_call: -; j_call: TRBJ2-7
cdr3_aa: CASSLLGPPKGTQYF; cdr3_nt: TGTGCCAGCAGTTTATTGGGACCGCCTAAGGGGACCCAGTACTTC; clone_size: few; cdr3_length: 15; v_call: TRBV28; d_call: -; j_call: TRBJ2-5
cdr3_aa: CASRRGGTYEQYF; cdr3_nt: TGTGCCAGCAGGCGGGGGGGTACCTACGAGCAGTACTTC; clone_size: few; cdr3_length: 13; v_call: TRBV6-5; d_call: TRBD2; j_call: TRBJ2-7
cdr3_aa: CAISERGAAGEETQYF; cdr3_nt: TGTGCCATCAGTGAGCGGGGGGCCGCCGGCGAAGAGACCCAGTACTTC; clone_size: -; cdr3_length: 16; v_call: TRBV10-3; d_call: -; j_call: TRBJ2-5
cdr3_aa: CASSSGLAGDTQYF; cdr3_nt: TGTGCCAGCAGCTCCGGACTAGCGGGTGATACGCAGTATTTT; clone_size: few; cdr3_length: 14; v_call: TRBV7-2; d_call: TRBD2; j_call: TRBJ2-3
cdr3_aa: CASSSGQGGTYEQYF; cdr3_nt: TGTGCCAGCAGCTCAGGGCAGGGCGGGACCTACGAGCAGTACTTC; clone_size: many; cdr3_length: 15; v_call: TRBV7-6; d_call: -; j_call: TRBJ2-7
cdr3_aa: CASSYWGQGSYEQYF; cdr3_nt: TGTGCCAGCAGTTACTGGGGACAGGGGTCCTACGAGCAGTACTTC; clone_size: -; cdr3_length: 15; v_call: TRBV6-5; d_call: TRBD1; j_call: TRBJ2-7
cdr3_aa: CASTLPSTDTQYF; cdr3_nt: TGTGCCAGCACCTTACCCAGCACAGATACGCAGTATTTT; clone_size: few; cdr3_length: 13; v_call: TRBV5-4; d_call: -; j_call: TRBJ2-3
cdr3_aa: CASSHGSDYGYTF; cdr3_nt: TGTGCCAGCAGCCATGGAAGTGACTATGGCTACACCTTC; clone_size: few; cdr3_length: 13; v_call: TRBV3-1; d_call: -; j_call: TRBJ1-2
cdr3_aa: CASSHRLVIAGELFF; cdr3_nt: TGTGCCAGCAGCCACAGACTAGTCATCGCCGGGGAGCTGTTTTTT; clone_size: -; cdr3_length: 15; v_call: TRBV3-1; d_call: -; j_call: TRBJ2-2
cdr3_aa: CASSLGTGPSYEQYF; cdr3_nt: TGCGCCAGCAGCCTCGGGACAGGGCCGTCCTACGAGCAGTACTTC; clone_size: few; cdr3_length: 15; v_call: TRBV4-3; d_call: TRBD1; j_call: TRBJ2-7
cdr3_aa: CASSQPTGSSYNEQFF; cdr3_nt: TGTGCCAGCAGCCAACCGACAGGGAGCTCCTACAATGAGCAGTTCTTC; clone_size: few; cdr3_length: 16; v_call: TRBV4-2; d_call: TRBD1; j_call: TRBJ2-1
cdr3_aa: CASSFRLNTGELFF; cdr3_nt: TGTGCCAGCAGTTTTCGACTGAACACCGGGGAGCTGTTTTTT; clone_size: -; cdr3_length: 14; v_call: TRBV28; d_call: -; j_call: TRBJ2-2
cdr3_aa: CASSLLTYQETQYF; cdr3_nt: TGTGCCAGCAGCTTACTGACATACCAAGAGACCCAGTACTTC; clone_size: few; cdr3_length: 14; v_call: TRBV7-9; d_call: -; j_call: TRBJ2-5
cdr3_aa: CASMGGEADTQYF; cdr3_nt: TGTGCCAGTATGGGGGGTGAGGCAGATACGCAGTATTTT; clone_size: -; cdr3_length: 13; v_call: TRBV7-9; d_call: -; j_call: TRBJ2-3
cdr3_aa: CASSQTGFNQPQHF; cdr3_nt: TGTGCCAGCAGCCAGACAGGGTTCAATCAGCCCCAGCATTTT; clone_size: few; cdr3_length: 14; v_call: TRBV27; d_call: TRBD1; j_call: TRBJ1-5
cdr3_aa: CASSSSLNTEAFF; cdr3_nt: TGTGCCAGCAGTTCCTCCTTGAACACTGAAGCTTTCTTT; clone_size: many; cdr3_length: 13; v_call: TRBV12-3/TRBV12-4; d_call: -; j_call: TRBJ1-1
cdr3_aa: CSVTRGGGEKLFF; cdr3_nt: TGCAGCGTAACCCGGGGAGGGGGTGAAAAACTGTTTTTT; clone_size: many; cdr3_length: 13; v_call: TRBV29-1; d_call: -; j_call: TRBJ1-4
cdr3_aa: CASSQQGLEQYF; cdr3_nt: TGTGCCAGCAGTCAACAGGGCTTGGAGCAGTACTTC; clone_size: few; cdr3_length: 12; v_call: TRBV27; d_call: -; j_call: TRBJ2-7
cdr3_aa: CASSQVVRTRTEAFF; cdr3_nt: TGCGCCAGCAGCCAAGTAGTACGGACGAGGACTGAAGCTTTCTTT; clone_size: few; cdr3_length: 15; v_call: TRBV4-1; d_call: -; j_call: TRBJ1-1
cdr3_aa: CASRRRTEGLNTEAFF; cdr3_nt: TGTGCCAGCAGACGCAGGACGGAGGGTCTAAACACTGAAGCTTTCTTT; clone_size: -; cdr3_length: 16; v_call: TRBV6-2/TRBV6-3; d_call: -; j_call: TRBJ1-1
cdr3_aa: CASSLVGQGIIADTQYF; cdr3_nt: TGCGCCAGCAGCTTGGTGGGACAGGGTATTATTGCAGATACGCAGTATTTT; clone_size: -; cdr3_length: 17; v_call: TRBV5-1; d_call: TRBD1; j_call: TRBJ2-3
cdr3_aa: CASSFLNRGQETQYF; cdr3_nt: TGTGCCAGCAGTTTTTTAAACCGGGGCCAAGAGACCCAGTACTTC; clone_size: few; cdr3_length: 15; v_call: TRBV27; d_call: -; j_call: TRBJ2-5